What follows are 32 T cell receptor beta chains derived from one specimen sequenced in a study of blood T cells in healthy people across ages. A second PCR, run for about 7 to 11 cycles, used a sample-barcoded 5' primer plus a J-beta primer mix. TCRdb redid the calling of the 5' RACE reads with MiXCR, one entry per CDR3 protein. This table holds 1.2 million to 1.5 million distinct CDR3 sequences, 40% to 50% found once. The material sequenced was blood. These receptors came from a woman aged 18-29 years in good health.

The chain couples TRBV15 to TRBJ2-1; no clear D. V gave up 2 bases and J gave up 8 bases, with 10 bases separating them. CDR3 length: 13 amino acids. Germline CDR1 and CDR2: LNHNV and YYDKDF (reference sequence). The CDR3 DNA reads TGTGCCACCAGCAGACCCCCCTTAGATGAGCAGTTCTTC. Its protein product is CATSRPPLDEQFF.

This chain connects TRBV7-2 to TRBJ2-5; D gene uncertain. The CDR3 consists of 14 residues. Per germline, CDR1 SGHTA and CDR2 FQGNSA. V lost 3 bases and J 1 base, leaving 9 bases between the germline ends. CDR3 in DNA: TGTGCCAGCAGCTTCCCACAGACCCAAGAGACCCAGTACTTC. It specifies CASSFPQTQETQYF.

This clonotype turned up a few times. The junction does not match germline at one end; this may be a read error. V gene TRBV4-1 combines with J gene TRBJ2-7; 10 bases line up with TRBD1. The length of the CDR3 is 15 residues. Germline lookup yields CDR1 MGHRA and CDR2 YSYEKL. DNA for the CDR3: TGCGCCAGCACCCAATGGGGACAGGGGAACCACGAGCAGTACTTC. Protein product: CASTQWGQGNHEQYF.

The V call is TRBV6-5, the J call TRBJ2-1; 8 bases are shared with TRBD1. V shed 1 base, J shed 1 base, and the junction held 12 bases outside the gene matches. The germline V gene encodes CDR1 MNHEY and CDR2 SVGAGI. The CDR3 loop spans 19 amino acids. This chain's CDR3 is CASSYYAGGAISSYNEQFF. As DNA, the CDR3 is TGTGCCAGCAGTTACTACGCAGGGGGCGCGATAAGTTCCTACAATGAGCAGTTCTTC.

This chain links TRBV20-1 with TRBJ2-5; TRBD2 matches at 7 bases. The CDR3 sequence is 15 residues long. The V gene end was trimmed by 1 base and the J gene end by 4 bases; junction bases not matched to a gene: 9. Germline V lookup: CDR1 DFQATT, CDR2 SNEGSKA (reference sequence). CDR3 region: CSARVGREAGETQYF. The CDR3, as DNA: TGCAGTGCTAGAGTCGGCCGGGAGGCCGGAGAGACCCAGTACTTC.

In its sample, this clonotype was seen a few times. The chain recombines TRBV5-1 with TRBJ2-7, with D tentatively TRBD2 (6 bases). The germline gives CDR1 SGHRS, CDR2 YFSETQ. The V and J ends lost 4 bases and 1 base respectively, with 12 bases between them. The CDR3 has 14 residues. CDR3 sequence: CASSLRDLSYEQYF. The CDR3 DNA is TGCGCCAGCAGCCTCCGGGACTTATCCTACGAGCAGTACTTC.

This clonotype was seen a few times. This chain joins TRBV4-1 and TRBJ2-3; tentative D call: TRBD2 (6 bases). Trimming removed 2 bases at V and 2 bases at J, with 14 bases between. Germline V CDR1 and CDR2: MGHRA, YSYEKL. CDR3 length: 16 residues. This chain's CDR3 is CASSQYSGGLTDTQYF. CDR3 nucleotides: TGCGCCAGCAGCCAATATAGCGGCGGACTCACAGATACGCAGTATTTT.

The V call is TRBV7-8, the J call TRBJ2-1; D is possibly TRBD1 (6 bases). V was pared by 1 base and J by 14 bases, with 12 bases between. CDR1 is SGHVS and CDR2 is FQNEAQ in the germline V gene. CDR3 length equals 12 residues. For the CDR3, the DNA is TGTGCCAGCAGCTTAGGTGGCAGGGGAAAGTTCTTC. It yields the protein CASSLGGRGKFF. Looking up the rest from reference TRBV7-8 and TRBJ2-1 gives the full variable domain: GAGVSQSPRYKVAKRGQDVALRCDPISGHVSLFWYQQALGQGPEFLTYFQNEAQLDKSGLPSDRFFAERPEGSVSTLKIQRTQQEDSAVYLCASSLGGRGKFFGPGTRLTVL.

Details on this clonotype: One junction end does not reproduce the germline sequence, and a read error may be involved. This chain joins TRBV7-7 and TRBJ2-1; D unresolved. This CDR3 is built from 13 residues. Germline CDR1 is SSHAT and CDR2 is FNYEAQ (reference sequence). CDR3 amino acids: CASSRPQDNEQFF. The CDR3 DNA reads TGTGCTAGCAGCCGACCTCAGGACAATGAGCAGTTCTTC.

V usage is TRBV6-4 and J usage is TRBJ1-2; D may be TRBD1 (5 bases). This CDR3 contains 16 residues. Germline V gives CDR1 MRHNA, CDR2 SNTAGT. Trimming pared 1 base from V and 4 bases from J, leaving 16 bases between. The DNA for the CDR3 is TGTGCCAGCAGTGACTATCCCGCAGGGTTGGGCTATGGCTACACCTTC. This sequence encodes CASSDYPAGLGYGYTF.

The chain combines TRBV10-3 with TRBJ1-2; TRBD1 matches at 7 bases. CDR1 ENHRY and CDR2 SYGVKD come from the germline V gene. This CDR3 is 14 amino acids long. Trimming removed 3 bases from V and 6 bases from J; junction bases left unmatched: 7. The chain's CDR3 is CAISDRTGEDGYTF. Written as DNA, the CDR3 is TGTGCCATCAGTGATCGTACAGGGGAAGATGGCTACACCTTC.

The CDR3 sequence is CASSHAGTGSTGELFF. The CDR3, as DNA: TGTGCCAGCAGCCATGCCGGGACAGGGAGCACCGGGGAGCTGTTTTTT. This chain connects TRBV3-1 to TRBJ2-2; TRBD1 matches 9 bases. The CDR3 has 16 amino acids. V lost 3 bases to trimming and J lost 4 bases; unmatched junction nucleotides: 6. The germline gives CDR1 LGHDT, CDR2 YNNKEL (reference sequence).

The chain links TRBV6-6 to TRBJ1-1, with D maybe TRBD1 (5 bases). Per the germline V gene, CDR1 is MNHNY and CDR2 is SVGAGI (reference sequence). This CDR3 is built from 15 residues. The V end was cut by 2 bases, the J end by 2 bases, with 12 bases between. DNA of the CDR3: TGTGCCAGCAGTTACGGGGGTCGGACTAACACTGAAGCTTTCTTT. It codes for CASSYGGRTNTEAFF.

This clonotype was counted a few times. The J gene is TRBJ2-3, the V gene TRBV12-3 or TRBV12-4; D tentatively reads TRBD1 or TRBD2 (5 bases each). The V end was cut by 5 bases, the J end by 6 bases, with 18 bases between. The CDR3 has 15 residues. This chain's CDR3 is CASSPNYPGTDTQYF. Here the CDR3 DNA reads TGTGCCAGCAGTCCTAACTACCCTGGGACGGATACGCAGTATTTT.

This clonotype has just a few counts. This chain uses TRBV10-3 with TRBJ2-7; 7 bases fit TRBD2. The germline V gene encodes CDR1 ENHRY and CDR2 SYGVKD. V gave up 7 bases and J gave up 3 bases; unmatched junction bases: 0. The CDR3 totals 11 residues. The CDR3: CAITGGYEQYF. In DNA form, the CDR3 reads TGTGCCATCACGGGGGGCTACGAGCAGTACTTC.

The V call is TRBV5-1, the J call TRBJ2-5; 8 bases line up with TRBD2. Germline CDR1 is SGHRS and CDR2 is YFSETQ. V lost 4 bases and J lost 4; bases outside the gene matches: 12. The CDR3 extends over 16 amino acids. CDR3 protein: CASSPVVSGIRETQYF. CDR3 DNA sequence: TGCGCCAGCAGCCCCGTTGTTAGCGGGATACGAGAGACCCAGTACTTC.

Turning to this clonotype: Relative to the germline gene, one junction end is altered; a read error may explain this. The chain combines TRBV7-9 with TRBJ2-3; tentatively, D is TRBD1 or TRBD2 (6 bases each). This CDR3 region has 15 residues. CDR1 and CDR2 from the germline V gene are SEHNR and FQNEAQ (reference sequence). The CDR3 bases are TGTGCCAGCAGCCCAGGGGTAACTAGCATAGATACGCAGTATTTT. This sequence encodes CASSPGVTSIDTQYF.

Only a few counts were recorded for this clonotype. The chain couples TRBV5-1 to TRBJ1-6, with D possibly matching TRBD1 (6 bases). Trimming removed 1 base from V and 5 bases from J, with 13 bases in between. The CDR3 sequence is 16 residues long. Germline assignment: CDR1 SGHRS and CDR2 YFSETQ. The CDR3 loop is CASSLNLQGNNSPLHF. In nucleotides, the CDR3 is TGCGCCAGCAGCTTGAACCTACAGGGAAATAATTCACCCCTCCACTTT.

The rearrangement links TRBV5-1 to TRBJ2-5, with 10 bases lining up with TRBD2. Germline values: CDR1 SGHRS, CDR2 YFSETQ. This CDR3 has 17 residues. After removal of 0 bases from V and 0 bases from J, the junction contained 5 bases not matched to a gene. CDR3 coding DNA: TGCGCCAGCAGCTTGGTTGGTAGCGGGAGGTACCAAGAGACCCAGTACTTC. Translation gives CASSLVGSGRYQETQYF.

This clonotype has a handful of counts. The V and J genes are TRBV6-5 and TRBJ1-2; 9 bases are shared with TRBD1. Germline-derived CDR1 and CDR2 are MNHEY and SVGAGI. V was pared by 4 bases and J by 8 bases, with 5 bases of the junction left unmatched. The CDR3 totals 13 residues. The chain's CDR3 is CASSSRDRAGYTF. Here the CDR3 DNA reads TGTGCCAGCAGTTCCCGGGACAGGGCGGGCTACACCTTC.

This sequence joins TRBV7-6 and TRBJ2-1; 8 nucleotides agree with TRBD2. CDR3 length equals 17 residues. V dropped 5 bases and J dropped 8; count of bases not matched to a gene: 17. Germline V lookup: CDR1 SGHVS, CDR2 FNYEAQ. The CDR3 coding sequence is TGTGCCAGCAGCCCCTCGAGCGGGAGCCTGCTTGGGGATGAGCAGTTCTTC. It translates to CASSPSSGSLLGDEQFF.

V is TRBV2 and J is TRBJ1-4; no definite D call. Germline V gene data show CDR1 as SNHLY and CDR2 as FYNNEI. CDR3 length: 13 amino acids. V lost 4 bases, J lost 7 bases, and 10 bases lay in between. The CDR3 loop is CASSVGNSEKLFF. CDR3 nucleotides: TGTGCCAGCAGTGTAGGGAATAGTGAAAAACTGTTTTTT.

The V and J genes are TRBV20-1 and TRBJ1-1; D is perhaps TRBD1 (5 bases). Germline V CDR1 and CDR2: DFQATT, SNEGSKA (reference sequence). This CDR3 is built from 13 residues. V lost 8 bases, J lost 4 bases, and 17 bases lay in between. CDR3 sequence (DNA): TGCAGTTCCGTCGGGGGATCTGGCACTGAAGCTTTCTTT. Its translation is CSSVGGSGTEAFF.

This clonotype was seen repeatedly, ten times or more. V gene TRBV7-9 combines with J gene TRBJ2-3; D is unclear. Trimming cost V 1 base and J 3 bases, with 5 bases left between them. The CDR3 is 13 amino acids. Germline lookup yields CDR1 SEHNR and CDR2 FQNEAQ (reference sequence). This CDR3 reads CASSLGHTDTQYF. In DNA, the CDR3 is TGTGCCAGCAGCTTAGGACATACAGATACGCAGTATTTT.

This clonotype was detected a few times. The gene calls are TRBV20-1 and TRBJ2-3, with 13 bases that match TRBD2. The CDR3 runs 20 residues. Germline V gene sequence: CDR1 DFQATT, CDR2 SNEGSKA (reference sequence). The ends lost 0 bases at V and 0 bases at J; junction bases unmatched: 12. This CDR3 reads CSARDARTSGRGGSTDTQYF. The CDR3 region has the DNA TGCAGTGCTAGAGATGCCAGGACTAGCGGGAGAGGTGGTAGCACAGATACGCAGTATTTT.

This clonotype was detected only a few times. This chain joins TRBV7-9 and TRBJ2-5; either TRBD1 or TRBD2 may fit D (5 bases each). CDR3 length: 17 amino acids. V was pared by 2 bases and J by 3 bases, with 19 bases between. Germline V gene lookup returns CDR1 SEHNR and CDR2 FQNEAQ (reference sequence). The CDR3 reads CASSLSPGRTGKETQYF. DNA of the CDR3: TGTGCCAGCAGCTTAAGTCCGGGACGCACCGGAAAAGAGACCCAGTACTTC.

The CDR3 loop is CSARSRVGTQYF. Written as DNA, the CDR3 is TGCAGTGCTAGATCCCGCGTTGGGACCCAGTACTTC. This chain links TRBV20-1 with TRBJ2-5; D is unresolved. The germline V gene encodes CDR1 DFQATT and CDR2 SNEGSKA (reference sequence). The CDR3 has 12 amino acids. V was cut by 2 bases and J by 7 bases, with 11 bases left in between.

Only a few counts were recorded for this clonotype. The CDR3 region is CASSKTGMKQPQHF. In DNA, the CDR3 is TGTGCCAGCAGTAAAACAGGGATGAAGCAGCCCCAGCATTTT. This chain connects TRBV27 to TRBJ1-5; TRBD1 is a possible D gene (6 bases). The CDR3 is made up of 14 amino acids. CDR1 MNHEY and CDR2 SMNVEV come from the germline V gene (reference sequence). V lost 5 bases and J 7 bases, leaving 15 bases between the germline ends.

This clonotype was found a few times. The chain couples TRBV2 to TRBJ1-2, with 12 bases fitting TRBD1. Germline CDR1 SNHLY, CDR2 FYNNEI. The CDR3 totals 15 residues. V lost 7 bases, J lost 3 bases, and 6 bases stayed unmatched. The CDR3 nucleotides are TGTGCCAGCACCCCGGGGACAGGGGGCTACTATGGCTACACCTTC. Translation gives CASTPGTGGYYGYTF.

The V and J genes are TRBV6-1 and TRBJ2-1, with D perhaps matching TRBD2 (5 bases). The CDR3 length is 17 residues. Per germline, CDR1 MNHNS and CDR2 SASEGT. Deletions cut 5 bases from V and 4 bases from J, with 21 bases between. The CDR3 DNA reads TGTGCCAGCAGTCCCGCGACCTTTCGCGGGCATTACAATGAGCAGTTCTTC. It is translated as CASSPATFRGHYNEQFF.

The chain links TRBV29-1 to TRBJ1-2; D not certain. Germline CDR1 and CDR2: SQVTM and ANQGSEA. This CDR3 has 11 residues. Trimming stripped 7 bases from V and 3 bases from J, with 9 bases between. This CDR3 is CSDRGDYGYTF. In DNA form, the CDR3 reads TGCAGCGACCGTGGGGACTATGGCTACACCTTC. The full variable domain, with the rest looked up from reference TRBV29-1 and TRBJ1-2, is SAVISQKPSRDICQRGTSLTIQCQVDSQVTMMFWYRQQPGQSLTLIATANQGSEATYESGFVIDKFPISRPNLTFSTLTVSNMSPEDSSIYLCSDRGDYGYTFGSGTRLTVV.

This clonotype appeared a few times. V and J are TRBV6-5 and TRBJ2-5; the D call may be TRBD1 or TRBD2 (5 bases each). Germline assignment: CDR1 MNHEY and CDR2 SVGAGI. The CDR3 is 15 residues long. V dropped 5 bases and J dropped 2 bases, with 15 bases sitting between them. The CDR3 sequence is CASSHDGTDQETQYF. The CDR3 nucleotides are TGTGCCAGCAGTCACGACGGGACGGATCAAGAGACCCAGTACTTC.